These T cell receptor beta chains were read from a single sample in a study of blood T cells in healthy people across ages. In TCRdb, the 5' RACE reads were re-called with MiXCR into one record per CDR3 protein. The sample has some 780,000 distinct CDR3 sequences; 56% are singletons. The sample comprised blood. The source is a man aged 35-49 years in good health. CDR3s include the opening cysteine and the closing phenylalanine or tryptophan. Fields, in order: clone size, D gene, J gene, CDR3 length, V gene, CDR3 DNA, CDR3 protein. A D gene is named only where the DNA matches it firmly. For some rows the clone size is stated as once, few or many, or as a class when expanded; others skip it.

few | . | TRBJ1-2 | 13 | TRBV29-1 | TGCAGCGTTGATCGGGGGGCCGGCGATGGCTACACCTTC | CSVDRGAGDGYTF
. | . | TRBJ1-1 | 15 | TRBV9 | TGTGCCAGCAGCGGTAAAGGGAACCTGAACACTGAAGCTTTCTTT | CASSGKGNLNTEAFF
few | . | TRBJ2-3 | 15 | TRBV5-1 | TGCGCCAGCAGCTTGATGACAAAAGACACAGATACGCAGTATTTT | CASSLMTKDTDTQYF
. | TRBD1 | TRBJ2-1 | 15 | TRBV7-2 | TGTGCCAGCAGACCCCACAGGGGCGGATTGAATGAGCAGTTCTTC | CASRPHRGGLNEQFF
. | . | TRBJ1-4 | 16 | TRBV3-1 | TGTGCCAGCAGCCCGTTAGACAGCCGGTCGGGTGAAAAACTGTTTTTT | CASSPLDSRSGEKLFF
. | . | TRBJ2-3 | 16 | TRBV7-6 | TGTGCCAGCAGCTTAGATGGACGGCTAACCCCAGATACGCAGTATTTT | CASSLDGRLTPDTQYF
. | . | TRBJ2-6 | 18 | TRBV27 | TGTGCCAGCAGTTTACGGGCGCACAGGTTTGCTGGGGCCAACGTCCTGACTTTC | CASSLRAHRFAGANVLTF
. | . | TRBJ2-7 | 14 | TRBV7-8 | TGTGCCAGCAGCTCGTTTAGCTCCTACAATGAGCAGTACTTC | CASSSFSSYNEQYF
. | . | TRBJ1-6 | 14 | TRBV13 | TGTGCCAGCAGCTTTAAAACAGGGTTTTCACCCCTCCACTTT | CASSFKTGFSPLHF
. | . | TRBJ1-2 | 12 | TRBV12-3/TRBV12-4 | TGTGCCAGCGGGGGGGAGACCTATGGCTACACCTTC | CASGGETYGYTF
. | . | TRBJ2-7 | 17 | TRBV20-1 | TGCAGTGCTAGAGATCGGTGGGGCAGGGGGGATGCCTACGAGCAGTACTTC | CSARDRWGRGDAYEQYF
. | TRBD2 | TRBJ2-7 | 18 | TRBV3-1 | TGTGCCAGCAGCCAAGAACGGCTAGCGGGTCCTACGGCGGGCGAGCAGTACTTC | CASSQERLAGPTAGEQYF
. | . | TRBJ2-1 | 15 | TRBV9 | TGTGCCAGCCGCCCGGGGGGCGAGGTCTACAATGAGCAGTTCTTC | CASRPGGEVYNEQFF
once | . | TRBJ1-6 | 17 | TRBV21-1 | TGTGCCAGCAGCGGGGCGGAGGGGCGGACCTATAATTCACCCCTCCACTTT | CASSGAEGRTYNSPLHF
few | . | TRBJ2-4 | 13 | TRBV29-1 | TGCAGCGTTGAAAGCCCAGGGTTACACATTCAGTACTTC | CSVESPGLHIQYF
. | . | TRBJ2-5 | 12 | TRBV29-1 | TGCAGCGCCCGCAGGTCGTACAATGAGCAGTACTTC | CSARRSYNEQYF
. | . | TRBJ2-7 | 14 | TRBV7-2 | TGTGCCAGCAGCTTAATTGGGACACAGGGCGAGCAGTACTTC | CASSLIGTQGEQYF
few | TRBD1 | TRBJ2-3 | 17 | TRBV7-9 | TGTGCCAGCAGTTCTCGGACAGGGCGGGCTAGCACAGATACGCAGTATTTT | CASSSRTGRASTDTQYF
. | . | TRBJ2-2 | 16 | TRBV14 | TGTGCCAGCAGCCAACAGGACACGTCGGACACCGGGGAGCTGTTTTTT | CASSQQDTSDTGELFF
many | TRBD2 | TRBJ2-5 | 13 | TRBV12-3/TRBV12-4 | TGTGCCAGCAGTTTCGGGACTAAAGAGACCCAGTACTTC | CASSFGTKETQYF
. | TRBD2 | TRBJ2-3 | 15 | TRBV6-5 | TGTGCCAGCATTAACTTGGGGGGGAGCACAGATACGCAGTATTTT | CASINLGGSTDTQYF
. | TRBD1 | TRBJ1-1 | 16 | TRBV20-1 | TGCAGTGCTAGAGACTACAGGGGGCGCGTGAACACTGAAGCTTTCTTT | CSARDYRGRVNTEAFF
many | TRBD1 | TRBJ1-5 | 16 | TRBV2 | TGTGCCAGCAGTAGAACAGGGGAAAATAGCAATCAGCCCCAGCATTTT | CASSRTGENSNQPQHF
. | . | TRBJ1-1 | 15 | TRBV5-1 | TGCACCAGCAGTCTACAGGGTGGGGAGAACACTGAAGCTTTCTTT | CTSSLQGGENTEAFF
. | . | TRBJ1-4 | 15 | TRBV3-1 | TGTGCCAGCAGCCAAGATTTTGCAACTAATGAAAAACTGTTTTTT | CASSQDFATNEKLFF
many | . | TRBJ1-5 | 12 | TRBV7-2 | TGTGCCAGCAGTCTCGACAATCAGCCCCAGCATTTT | CASSLDNQPQHF
few | . | TRBJ2-7 | 13 | TRBV7-3 | TGTGCCAGCAGCCAAGCCAATTCCGGGACGCAGTACTTC | CASSQANSGTQYF
once | TRBD1 | TRBJ2-1 | 17 | TRBV27 | TGTGCCAGCAGTTTAACGGGACAGGGAGTTGAGCACAATGAGCAGTTCTTC | CASSLTGQGVEHNEQFF
. | . | TRBJ2-1 | 14 | TRBV28 | TGTGCCAGCCGACCTAGCGTTAAAAACAATGAGCAGTTCTTC | CASRPSVKNNEQFF
. | TRBD1 | TRBJ1-1 | 15 | TRBV7-6 | TGTGCCAGCAGCCCCCGACAGGGGAGAGGCACTGAAGCTTTCTTT | CASSPRQGRGTEAFF
. | . | TRBJ2-6 | 14 | TRBV11-3 | TGTGCCAGCCGCTCACAGGGGAGGGGCAACGTCCTGACTTTC | CASRSQGRGNVLTF
many | . | TRBJ2-7 | 12 | TRBV12-3/TRBV12-4 | TGTGCCAGCAGTTTAGGTCTTTACGAGCAGTACTTC | CASSLGLYEQYF
. | . | TRBJ2-3 | 15 | TRBV7-9 | TGTGCCAGCAGCTTAGCGGTCCTTATGTCAGATACGCAGTATTTT | CASSLAVLMSDTQYF
few | . | TRBJ2-3 | 15 | TRBV28 | TGTGCCAGCAGAGGGGTAGCGCCTAGCACAGATACGCAGTATTTT | CASRGVAPSTDTQYF
. | TRBD1 | TRBJ1-2 | 17 | TRBV7-9 | TGTGCCAGCAGCTTAAAACAGGGGGCGCAAACGTCCTATGGCTACACCTTC | CASSLKQGAQTSYGYTF
. | . | TRBJ2-7 | 14 | TRBV5-1 | TGCGCCAGCAGCTTGTCCCTCGCAGCCCCGGAGCAGTACTTC | CASSLSLAAPEQYF
few | . | TRBJ2-2 | 13 | TRBV20-1 | TGCAGTGCTCAGGACATCCCCACCGGGGAGCTGTTTTTT | CSAQDIPTGELFF
. | . | TRBJ2-7 | 14 | TRBV3-1 | TGTGCCAGCAGCCAAGAAGGGAGCTCCTACGAGCAGTACTTC | CASSQEGSSYEQYF
. | . | TRBJ1-2 | 17 | TRBV10-3 | TGTGCCATCAGTGAGTCTCTCGGGAGAGAATCTAACTATGGCTACACCTTC | CAISESLGRESNYGYTF
once | TRBD2 | TRBJ2-1 | 16 | TRBV20-1 | TGCAGTGCCCCGGGACTAGCGGGGGTGGCCGGGAGGCCCCAGTTCTTC | CSAPGLAGVAGRPQFF
. | . | TRBJ2-3 | 12 | TRBV6-1 | TGTGCTACGGGCCCCATCACAGATACGCAGTATTTT | CATGPITDTQYF
once | . | TRBJ2-3 | 13 | TRBV5-1 | TGCGCCAGCAATGAACTTCAAGCAGATACGCAGTATTTT | CASNELQADTQYF
. | TRBD1 | TRBJ2-7 | 16 | TRBV4-3 | TGCGCCAGCAGCCAATATGTAGGACAGGGGGCGCAAGAGCAGTACTTC | CASSQYVGQGAQEQYF
once | . | TRBJ2-1 | 15 | TRBV5-1 | TGCGCCAGCAGCTGGATCTCGGGGTCGGACAATGAGCAGTTCTTC | CASSWISGSDNEQFF
few | TRBD1 | TRBJ2-5 | 16 | TRBV29-1 | TGCAGCGTTGATGGGCCGACAGGGGTCGGGCAAGAGACCCAGTACTTC | CSVDGPTGVGQETQYF
. | . | TRBJ1-5 | 14 | TRBV20-1 | TGCAGTGCCGGATATGCACAGGGCAGTCAGCCCCAGCATTTT | CSAGYAQGSQPQHF